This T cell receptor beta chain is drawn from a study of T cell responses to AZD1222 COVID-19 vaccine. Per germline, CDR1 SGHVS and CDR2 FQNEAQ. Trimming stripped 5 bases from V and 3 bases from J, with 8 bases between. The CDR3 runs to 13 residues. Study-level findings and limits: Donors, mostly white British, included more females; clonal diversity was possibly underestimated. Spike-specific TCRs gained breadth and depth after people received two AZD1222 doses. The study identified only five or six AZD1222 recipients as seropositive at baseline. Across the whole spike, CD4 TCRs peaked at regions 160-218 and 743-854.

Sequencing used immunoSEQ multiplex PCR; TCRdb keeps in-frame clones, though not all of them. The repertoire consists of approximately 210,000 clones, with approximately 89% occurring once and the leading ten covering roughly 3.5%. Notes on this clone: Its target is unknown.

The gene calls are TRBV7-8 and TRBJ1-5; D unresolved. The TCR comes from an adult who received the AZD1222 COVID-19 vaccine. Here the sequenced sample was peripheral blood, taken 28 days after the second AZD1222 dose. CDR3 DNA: TGTGCCAGCAGCCAAGGGATCAATCAGCCCCAGCATTTT. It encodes CASSQGINQPQHF. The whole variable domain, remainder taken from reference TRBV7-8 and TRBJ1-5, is GAGVSQSPRYKVAKRGQDVALRCDPISGHVSLFWYQQALGQGPEFLTYFQNEAQLDKSGLPSDRFFAERPEGSVSTLKIQRTQQEDSAVYLCASSQGINQPQHFGDGTRLSIL.